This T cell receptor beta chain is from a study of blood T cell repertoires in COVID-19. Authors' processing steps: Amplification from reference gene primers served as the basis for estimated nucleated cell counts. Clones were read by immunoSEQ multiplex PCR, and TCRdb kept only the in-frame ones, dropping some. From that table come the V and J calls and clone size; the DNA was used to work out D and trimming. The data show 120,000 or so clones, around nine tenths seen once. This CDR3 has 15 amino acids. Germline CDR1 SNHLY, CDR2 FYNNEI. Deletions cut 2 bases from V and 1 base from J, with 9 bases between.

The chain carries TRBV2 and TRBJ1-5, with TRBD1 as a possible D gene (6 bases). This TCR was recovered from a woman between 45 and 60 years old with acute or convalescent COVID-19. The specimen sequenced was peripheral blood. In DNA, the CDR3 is TGTGCCAGCAGTGAAAGGGGGGGAAGCAATCAGCCCCAGCATTTT. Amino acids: CASSERGGSNQPQHF.